This T cell receptor (beta chain) emerged from a study of OX40 agonist ivuxolimab in advanced cancers. At the level of the study: Those treated in dose escalation had hepatocellular carcinoma, melanoma, renal cell cancer or head and neck cancer. Cohort: around 86% men, mean age about 60, aged roughly 23 to 79. Findings and caveats of the study: Still undetermined is the antigen specificity of the expanded peripheral T cells.

The method was immunoSEQ multiplex PCR; TCRdb's version includes in-frame clones alone and lacks a portion of them. The data contain approximately 61,000 clones, over 80% of them singletons. As for this clone: What it binds is unknown.

Trimming left V 6 bases short and J 8 bases short, with 11 bases between. Germline assignment: CDR1 DFQATT and CDR2 SNEGSKA (reference sequence). The CDR3 sequence is 11 residues long. Autoimmune disease history or systemic immunosuppression barred patients. The sequencing here drew on CD4+ or CD8+ T cells sorted from blood, taken in a trial of the OX40 agonist ivuxolimab. The genes are TRBV20-1 and TRBJ2-1; D call uncertain. The clonotype comes from an adult with an advanced solid tumor such as melanoma, head and neck, liver or kidney cancer. CDR3 DNA sequence: TGCAGTGCAGAAGGAACCGATGAGCAGTTCTTC. Residues: CSAEGTDEQFF.